This TCR beta chain is drawn from a study of OX40 agonist ivuxolimab in advanced cancers. Study-wide context: Administration of intravenous ivuxolimab to patients occurred every 2 weeks at 0.01 to 10 mg/kg.

The V gene's germline CDR1 is SEHNR and CDR2 FQNEAQ (reference sequence). The CDR3 runs to 15 residues. The trim removed 5 bases at V and 0 bases at J, leaving 5 bases unmatched. Study-wide results and caveats: Blood T cells, both CD4+ and CD8+, expanded clonally by week 6 at 0.1 to 3.0 mg/kg. Low normalized clonal expansion also occurred in some nonresponding patients. Researchers did not establish what antigens the expanded peripheral T cells target.

As concerns this clone: Its antigen is still unknown.

Assay: immunoSEQ multiplex PCR; the TCRdb copy retains only in-frame clones and omits some. The data hold tens of thousands of clones, with 85% to 90% observed a single time. The source of this sequence is an adult with an advanced solid tumor such as melanoma, head and neck, liver or kidney cancer. This chain connects TRBV7-9 to TRBJ2-3, with 7 bases lining up with TRBD1. Sample: CD4+ or CD8+ T cells sorted from blood, taken in a trial of the OX40 agonist ivuxolimab. CDR3 DNA sequence: TGTGCCAGCAGCCAAAGGACAGGAAGCACAGATACGCAGTATTTT. Its protein is CASSQRTGSTDTQYF.